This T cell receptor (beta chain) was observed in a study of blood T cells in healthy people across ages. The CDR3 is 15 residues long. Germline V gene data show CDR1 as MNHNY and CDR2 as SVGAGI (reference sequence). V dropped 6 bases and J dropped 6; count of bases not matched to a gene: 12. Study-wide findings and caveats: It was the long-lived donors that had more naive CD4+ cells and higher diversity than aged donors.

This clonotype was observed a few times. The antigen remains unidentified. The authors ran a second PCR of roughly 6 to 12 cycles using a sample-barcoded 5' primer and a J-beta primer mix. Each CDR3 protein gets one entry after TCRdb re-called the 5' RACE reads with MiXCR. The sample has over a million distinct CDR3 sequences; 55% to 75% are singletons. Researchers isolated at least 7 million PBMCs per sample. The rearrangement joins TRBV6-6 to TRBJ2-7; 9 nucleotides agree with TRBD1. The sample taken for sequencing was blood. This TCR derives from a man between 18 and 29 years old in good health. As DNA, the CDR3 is TGTGCCAGCAGCGGAGCGGACAGGGGCTATGGCGAGCAGTACTTC. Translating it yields CASSGADRGYGEQYF.